Given below is one T cell receptor (beta chain) in context. Its antigen is as yet unknown. The data were obtained in a study of OX40 agonist ivuxolimab in advanced cancers. Study summary: Aged about 23 to 90 with a mean of roughly 63 years, they were around 79% male.

Enrollment shut out patients with autoimmune disease history or systemic immunosuppression. Using immunoSEQ multiplex PCR, the repertoire was profiled, and TCRdb retains in-frame clones only, with some absent. This repertoire shows about 42,000 clones, 80% to 90% found once; its top ten account for about 4.3%. CDR3 size: 14 residues. Germline CDR1 reads SGHTA; CDR2 reads FQGNSA. The ends were cut back, 5 bases at V and 6 bases at J, with 11 bases in the middle. Overall study findings and caveats: Clonal expansion by week 6 occurred in CD4+ and CD8+ blood T cells (at 0.1 to 3.0 mg/kg).

Sample: CD4+ or CD8+ T cells sorted from blood, taken in a trial of the OX40 agonist ivuxolimab. The receptor was derived from an adult with an advanced solid tumor such as melanoma, head and neck, liver or kidney cancer. The rearrangement joins TRBV7-2 to TRBJ1-6, with a possible D match to TRBD1 (6 bases). The CDR3 DNA reads as TGTGCCAGCAGCACCGGACAGAGTAATTCACCCCTCCACTTT. It specifies CASSTGQSNSPLHF. Drawing the rest from reference TRBV7-2 and TRBJ1-6, the complete variable domain is GAGVSQSPSNKVTEKGKDVELRCDPISGHTALYWYRQSLGQGLEFLIYFQGNSAPDKSGLPSDRFSAERTGGSVSTLTIQRTQQEDSAVYLCASSTGQSNSPLHFGNGTRLTVT.